The clone carrying this T cell receptor (beta chain) has a handful of counts. This record comes from a study of response to subunit inactivated influenza vaccine. The CDR3 spans 13 residues. V lost 8 bases and J 8 bases, leaving 16 bases between the germline ends. Germline CDR1 reads SEHNR; CDR2 reads FQNEAQ (reference sequence). TCRdb analysed the RT-PCR reads with MiXCR anew, one entry per CDR3 protein. The sample includes 550,000 to 800,000 distinct CDR3 sequences, around 14% of them seen just once. The TCR originated in a man aged 50 or older who received an inactivated influenza vaccine. V is TRBV7-9 and J is TRBJ2-1; no definite D call. Sequenced here: PBMCs from blood, sampled roughly 13 days after vaccination. The CDR3 loop reads CASSLLETDEQFF. Here the CDR3 DNA reads TGTGCCAGCTCACTGCTCGAGACCGATGAGCAGTTCTTC. Looking up the rest from reference TRBV7-9 and TRBJ2-1 gives the full variable domain: DTGVSQNPRHKITKRGQNVTFRCDPISEHNRLYWYRQTLGQGPEFLTYFQNEAQLEKSRLLSDRFSAERPKGSFSTLEIQRTEQGDSAMYLCASSLLETDEQFFGPGTRLTVL.